These 18 T cell receptor beta chains were all obtained from the same sample, sequenced in a study of cytomegalovirus exposure and HLA in healthy donors. Assay used: immunoSEQ multiplex PCR; TCRdb lists only in-frame clones, some missing. This table holds hundreds of thousands of clones, 90% found once. The sample comprised PBMCs. The receptors were sampled from a woman aged 25 to 39 in good health and CMV-seronegative.

This clone was seen more than once but under ten times. For the CDR3, the DNA is TGTGCCAGCAGCTTACGGGGTTCTGACATTCAGTACTTC. Translated: CASSLRGSDIQYF. J is TRBJ2-4 and V is TRBV7-3; D possibly corresponds to TRBD2 (5 bases). The CDR3 spans 13 residues. The V end lost 2 bases, the J end lost 8 bases, and 10 bases lay between the germline ends. Germline V CDR1 and CDR2: SGHTA, FQGTGA.

The chain employs TRBV2 and TRBJ2-7; the match to TRBD2 covers 7 bases. V lost 7 bases to trimming and J lost 2 bases; unmatched junction nucleotides: 11. The germline CDR1 and CDR2 sequences are SNHLY and FYNNEI. The length of the CDR3 is 15 residues. DNA of the CDR3: TGTGCCAGCACTTCTCTTAGCGGGCCTACCTACGAGCAGTACTTC. It encodes CASTSLSGPTYEQYF.

The genes are TRBV7-6 and TRBJ2-7; the match to TRBD1 covers 11 bases. The CDR3 has 16 amino acids. The germline V gene has CDR1 SGHVS and CDR2 FNYEAQ. Germline trimming cut 5 bases from V and 5 bases from J; bases unmatched to any gene: 11. CDR3 sequence (DNA): TGTGCCAGCAGCGGTAGGACAGGGGGCGCGTTGGACGAGCAGTACTTC. Its translation: CASSGRTGGALDEQYF. Looking up the rest from reference TRBV7-6 and TRBJ2-7 gives the full variable domain: GAGVSQSPRYKVTKRGQDVALRCDPISGHVSLYWYRQALGQGPEFLTYFNYEAQQDKSGLPNDRFSAERPEGSISTLTIQRTEQRDSAMYRCASSGRTGGALDEQYFGPGTRLTVT.

V and J are TRBV7-9 and TRBJ2-3; possibly TRBD2 for D (6 bases). Trimming left V 3 bases short and J 2 bases short, with 15 bases between. Germline-derived CDR1 and CDR2 are SEHNR and FQNEAQ (reference sequence). This CDR3 contains 16 residues. The CDR3 bases are TGTGCCAGCAGCTTGAGCGGAGGCGGGATCACAGATACGCAGTATTTT. This translates into CASSLSGGGITDTQYF.

This clone was found a few times. The chain combines TRBV6-1 with TRBJ1-1, with 8 bases identical to TRBD1. This CDR3 is built from 13 residues. With 4 bases clipped from V and 6 bases from J, the junction kept 4 bases outside the gene matches. CDR1 is MNHNS and CDR2 is SASEGT in the germline V gene. In DNA form, the CDR3 reads TGTGCCAGCAGTGGTATACAGGGGGCTGAAGCTTTCTTT. Translation: CASSGIQGAEAFF.

This clone has just a few counts. The gene calls are TRBV6-5 and TRBJ1-2; 7 bases are a match to TRBD1. The CDR3 length is 13 residues. Germline values: CDR1 MNHEY, CDR2 SVGAGI. Germline trimming cut 2 bases from V and 4 bases from J; bases unmatched to any gene: 1. This CDR3 is CASSYGTVYGYTF. CDR3 nucleotides: TGTGCCAGCAGTTACGGGACAGTCTATGGCTACACCTTC.

The V gene is TRBV19, the J gene TRBJ1-4; D is possibly TRBD1 (5 bases). The CDR3 contains 14 residues. The V end was cut by 3 bases, the J end by 7 bases, with 12 bases between. Germline CDR1 is LNHDA and CDR2 is SQIVND (reference sequence). The CDR3 spells CASSISSGLEKLFF. DNA of the CDR3: TGTGCCAGTAGTATTTCGTCGGGGCTTGAAAAACTGTTTTTT.

V and J are TRBV5-1 and TRBJ2-7; 10 bases map to TRBD1. The trim removed 5 bases at V and 1 base at J, leaving 3 bases unmatched. The CDR3 runs 14 residues. Per the germline V gene, CDR1 is SGHRS and CDR2 is YFSETQ. DNA for the CDR3: TGCGCCAGCAGAGGGGACAGGGGTTCCTACGAGCAGTACTTC. Its translation is CASRGDRGSYEQYF.

This chain connects TRBV29-1 to TRBJ2-3, with TRBD2 as a possible D gene (6 bases). V was shortened by 4 bases and J by 6 bases, with 26 bases between the two germline ends. This CDR3 spans 17 amino acids. CDR1 and CDR2 (germline): SQVTM, ANQGSEA. The CDR3 DNA is TGCAGCGTTGTGGTCAGCGCCTTTCTAATTCTAGCGGATACGCAGTATTTT. Encoded protein: CSVVVSAFLILADTQYF.

CDR3 protein: CASSTRQGSGYTF. The DNA of the CDR3 is TGTGCCAGCAGCACCAGACAGGGTAGTGGCTACACCTTC. The chain employs TRBV9 and TRBJ1-2, with TRBD1 identical over 7 bases. The germline CDR1 and CDR2 sequences are SGDLS and YYNGEE. V lost 4 bases and J lost 7; bases outside the gene matches: 7. The CDR3 extends over 13 amino acids.

This chain links TRBV5-1 with TRBJ2-5; the D call may be TRBD1 or TRBD2 (6 bases each). The CDR3 contains 12 residues. Germline loops: CDR1 SGHRS, CDR2 YFSETQ. Between the trimmed V and J ends, which lost 3 bases and 5 bases, there was a span of 8 bases. The CDR3 region has the DNA TGCGCCAGCAGCTCGGGGGCGGAGACCCAGTACTTC. Protein sequence: CASSSGAETQYF.

The chain carries TRBV10-3 and TRBJ2-1; D is unresolved. Germline assignment: CDR1 ENHRY and CDR2 SYGVKD. There are 13 residues in the CDR3. Deletions cut 4 bases from V and 3 bases from J, with 7 bases between. In nucleotides, the CDR3 is TGTGCCATCAGTGGTGAGGACTACAATGAGCAGTTCTTC. This sequence encodes CAISGEDYNEQFF.

The gene calls are TRBV19 and TRBJ2-7; 9 nucleotides line up with TRBD2. This CDR3 spans 17 amino acids. Germline V CDR1 and CDR2: LNHDA, SQIVND (reference sequence). The ends lost 0 bases at V and 2 bases at J; junction bases unmatched: 8. CDR3 bases: TGTGCCAGTAGTATAGATGGTAGCGGGAGTCCACCCTACGAGCAGTACTTC. Its protein is CASSIDGSGSPPYEQYF.

V usage is TRBV6-4 and J usage is TRBJ2-1; 8 positions agree with TRBD1. The CDR3 is made up of 16 amino acids. Germline V lookup: CDR1 MRHNA, CDR2 SNTAGT. V trimming: 6 bases; J trimming: 8 bases; junction bases outside the gene matches: 15. The CDR3 region has the DNA TGTGCCAGCAGGAAGACAGGGGAGTCCGGGCTTCATGAGCAGTTCTTC. Protein product: CASRKTGESGLHEQFF.

The chain links TRBV27 to TRBJ2-7; D might be TRBD1 or TRBD2, each matching 5 bases. Looked up from germline, CDR1 is MNHEY and CDR2 is SMNVEV (reference sequence). The germline V and J ends were trimmed by 4 bases and 1 base, with 14 bases remaining between them. The CDR3 loop spans 15 amino acids. As DNA, the CDR3 is TGTGCCAGCAGTTGGGGGATACAGTTTTCCTACGAGCAGTACTTC. The encoded protein is CASSWGIQFSYEQYF.

The J gene is TRBJ2-1, the V gene TRBV27; D is unclear. This CDR3 spans 16 amino acids. Germline V lookup: CDR1 MNHEY, CDR2 SMNVEV (reference sequence). V dropped 1 base and J dropped 0 bases, with 10 bases sitting between them. CDR3 nucleotide sequence: TGTGCCAGCAGTTTATTAGCCGAATACTCCTACAATGAGCAGTTCTTC. This translates into CASSLLAEYSYNEQFF.

The V and J genes are TRBV6-1 and TRBJ2-7; 10 nucleotides agree with TRBD2. Germline V gives CDR1 MNHNS, CDR2 SASEGT. Losses at the gene ends were 7 bases for V and 4 bases for J; bases not matched to a gene: 10. This CDR3 has 15 residues. The CDR3 reads CASTPLAGAGYEQYF. The CDR3 region has the DNA TGTGCCAGCACACCCCTAGCGGGAGCCGGGTACGAGCAGTACTTC.

V gene TRBV28 combines with J gene TRBJ2-7, with D possibly matching TRBD1 (5 bases). The V gene's germline CDR1 is MDHEN and CDR2 SYDVKM. This CDR3 is built from 14 residues. Trimming removed 2 bases at V and 2 bases at J, with 10 bases between. CDR3 loop: CASSLPGSPYEQYF. The DNA for the CDR3 is TGTGCCAGCAGTTTACCAGGGTCTCCCTACGAGCAGTACTTC.